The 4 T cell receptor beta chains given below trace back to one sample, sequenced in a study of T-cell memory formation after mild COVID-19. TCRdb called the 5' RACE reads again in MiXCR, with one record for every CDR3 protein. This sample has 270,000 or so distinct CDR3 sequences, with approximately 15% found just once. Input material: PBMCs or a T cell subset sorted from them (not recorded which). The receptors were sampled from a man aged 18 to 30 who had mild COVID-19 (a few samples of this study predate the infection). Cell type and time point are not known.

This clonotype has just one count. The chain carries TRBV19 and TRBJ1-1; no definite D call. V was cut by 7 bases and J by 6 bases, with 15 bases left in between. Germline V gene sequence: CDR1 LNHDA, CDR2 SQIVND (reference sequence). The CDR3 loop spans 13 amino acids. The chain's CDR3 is CASNEAPGAEAFF. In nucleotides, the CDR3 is TGTGCCAGTAATGAGGCCCCGGGCGCTGAAGCTTTCTTT.

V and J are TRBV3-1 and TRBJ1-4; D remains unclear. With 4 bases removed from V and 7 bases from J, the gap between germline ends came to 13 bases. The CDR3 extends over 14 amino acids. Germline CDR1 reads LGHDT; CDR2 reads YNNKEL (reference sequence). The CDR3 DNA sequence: TGTGCCAGCAGCCGCAACCCCGCCGGTGAAAAACTGTTTTTT. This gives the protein CASSRNPAGEKLFF.

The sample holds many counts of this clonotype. CDR3 sequence: CASSSVQGNEQFF. The CDR3 coding sequence is TGTGCCAGCAGCTCGGTGCAGGGAAATGAGCAGTTCTTC. The rearrangement links TRBV11-2 to TRBJ2-1; TRBD1 is a possible D gene (5 bases). The germline V and J ends were trimmed by 4 bases and 7 bases, with 11 bases remaining between them. Germline loops: CDR1 SGHAT, CDR2 FQNNGV. The CDR3 consists of 13 residues.

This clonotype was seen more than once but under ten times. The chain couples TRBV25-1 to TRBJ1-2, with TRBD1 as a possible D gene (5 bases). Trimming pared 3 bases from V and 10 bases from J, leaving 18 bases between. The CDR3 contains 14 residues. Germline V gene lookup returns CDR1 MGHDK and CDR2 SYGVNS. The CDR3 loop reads CASSEITEGLPYTF. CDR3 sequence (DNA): TGTGCCAGCAGTGAGATTACTGAGGGGTTACCCTACACCTTC.